The source of this T cell receptor beta chain is a study of cytomegalovirus exposure and HLA in healthy donors. Both 60 Vbeta primers and 13 Jbeta primers went into the PCR. The table came from immunoSEQ multiplex PCR; TCRdb's copy has only in-frame clones and leaves some out. This sample yields 150,000 to 250,000 clones, of which 70% to 85% are seen a single time; 0.098% belongs to the top ten. Germline V CDR1 and CDR2: LNHDA, SQIVND (reference sequence). The CDR3 loop spans 12 amino acids. With 5 bases removed from V and 5 bases from J, the gap between germline ends came to 9 bases. With respect to this clone: What it binds is unknown.

Study-wide results and limits: Earlier analysis yielded a pattern in which most TCR beta V segments were productive about 90% or about 30% of the time.

Source material: PBMCs. This TCR derives from a boy aged 2 to 10 in good health and CMV-seronegative. This chain connects TRBV19 to TRBJ1-2; D is undetermined. The CDR3 here is CASSDTVYGYTF. As DNA, the CDR3 is TGTGCCAGTAGTGATACGGTTTATGGCTACACCTTC.